This note documents a single T cell receptor (beta chain) sequence. Its target antigen remains unknown. No clone much larger than this one lies a single base away; base qualities are absent. Whole blood was collected in K2EDTA tubes by collaborating institutions according to the institutions' own protocols. For TCRbeta analysis, collaborators shipped samples as frozen whole blood, isolated PBMCs, or DNA extracted from either of those sample types. The data originate from a study of blood T cell repertoires in COVID-19 (dated by TCRdb to 2020 to 2022). Some background on the complete study: The collaborator samples originated in the United States, Italy and Spain and spanned the acute and convalescent phases of COVID-19. The material from the prospective study consisted of cDNA or gDNA derived from T cells, B-cell-depleted T cells, or PBMCs. Deeply sampled blood TCRbeta repertoires from subjects exposed to, actively infected with, or recovered from COVID-19 were included in the dataset. A freely available public database, intended as a resource for researchers studying the immune response to SARS-CoV-2, is where the repertoires were released. Samples came from the ongoing ImmuneRACE study (first 160 participants) plus 1,254 subjects from 6 global collaborators. A de-identified subject ID, COVID-19 status, age in years and sex were almost always included in the sample metadata. HLA class I and class II types, where available, came from metadata supplied by the sample provider rather than from assay-based typing.

From its cysteine to its phenylalanine, the CDR3 spans 16 amino acids. This entry keeps only the CDR3 DNA: 48 bases, framed from base 1. Trimmed from V: 3 bases; trimmed from J: 4 bases; junction bases lacking a gene match: 5. The germline V gene (reference sequence) specifies LNHNV as CDR1 and YYDKDF as CDR2. The immunoSEQ Assay, a bias-controlled multiplex PCR, was used to amplify TCRbeta CDR3 regions from genomic DNA. Regarding the original processing steps: The number of nucleated cells in each sample was estimated from the amplification of reference gene primers within the assay. To quantify the absolute abundance of each unique TCRbeta CDR3 rearrangement, sequence reads were collapsed and filtered. For each sample, productive Simpson clonality was calculated as the square root of Simpson's diversity index across productive rearrangements. This immuneACCESS table, as held by TCRdb, lists in-frame sequences with V and J called but not all clones. Of the missing ones, under half trace to an unresolved V gene in checked studies; the others have no known cause. The V and J calls and the clone size are those of that table, but D and trimming were determined from the DNA. For this sample the table gives fewer than 140,000 clones, of which roughly four fifths were detected only once. The ten largest clones capture 14% to 15% of the sample.

Paper-wide results and their limitations: Clinical and demographic metadata were provided uncurated, with the amount varying by source and participant.

Material: peripheral blood. The TCR comes from a woman aged 55-70 years with acute or convalescent COVID-19. The chain joins TRBV15 to TRBJ2-3; 12 nucleotides in the junction match TRBD1. The DNA is TGTGCCACCAGCAGGGGGACAGGGGGCGTCCCAGATACGCAGTATTTT. Its coded protein is CATSRGTGGVPDTQYF.